This TCR beta chain emerged from a study of OX40 agonist ivuxolimab in advanced cancers. CDR1 is KGHSH and CDR2 is LQKENI in the germline V gene. The CDR3 sequence is 13 residues long. V gave up 4 bases and J gave up 7 bases; unmatched junction bases: 4. Clones were sequenced by immunoSEQ multiplex PCR, and TCRdb holds only the in-frame ones, with some missing. The table lists tens of thousands of clones, approximately 90% of them singletons. Overall study results and limits: Clonal expansion was among the lowest in partial responders at 0.1-3.0 mg/kg, especially CD8+. Relative to CD4+ cells, CD8+ T cells on average had more expanded clones. Low normalized T-cell clonal expansion was also seen in some nonresponders.

Details on this clone: Its specificity is not known.

The receptor was derived from an adult with an advanced solid tumor such as melanoma, head and neck, liver or kidney cancer. This chain joins TRBV18 and TRBJ2-7, with 10 bases aligning to TRBD2. The sequenced sample was CD4+ or CD8+ T cells sorted from blood, obtained in a trial of the OX40 agonist ivuxolimab. This CDR3 reads CASSRELAGEQYF. Written as DNA, the CDR3 is TGTGCCAGCTCACGGGAACTAGCGGGGGAGCAGTACTTC.